The present TCR beta chain was sequenced within a study of Graves' ophthalmopathy and Graves' hyperthyroidism. Study results and limitations: Ophthalmopathy progression was predicted with 55% to 71% sensitivity and approximately 72% specificity. Also, most clonotypes expanded in the thyroid above 0.001 frequency appeared in blood.

RNA transcripts served as template for amplifying TCR beta CDR3 sequences. HTBI primers were used in a first-round RT-PCR, which preceded a second-round multiplex PCR. From the multiplex PCR reads, TCRdb called clonotypes with MiXCR, one entry per CDR3 protein. The sample lists about 220,000 distinct CDR3 sequences; roughly a fifth were seen once. On this clonotype: Its antigen is unidentified.

The authors diagnosed from clinical symptoms, serum thyroxine, TRAb, thyroid ultrasound and orbital computed tomography. Sampling more than 9 ml of fresh peripheral blood provided the PBMCs. Germline V gives CDR1 SGHRS, CDR2 YFSETQ. Trimming pared 3 bases from V and 2 bases from J, leaving 14 bases between. This CDR3 contains 16 residues. Sequenced input: peripheral blood. The chain recombines TRBV5-1 with TRBJ2-2; TRBD1 is a possible D gene (5 bases). The TCR comes from a woman aged 45-59 years with Graves' ophthalmopathy. The CDR3 DNA reads as TGCGCCAGCAGCTGGACCGCGACAGCCAACACCGGGGAGCTGTTTTTT. Amino acids: CASSWTATANTGELFF.